The 30 T cell receptor beta chains given below trace back to one sample, sequenced in a study of blood T cell repertoires in COVID-19. Clones were read by immunoSEQ multiplex PCR, and TCRdb kept only the in-frame ones, dropping some. The table has about 170,000 clones, 85% to 90% seen once. The sample consisted of peripheral blood. The receptors come from a woman older than 75 with COVID-19, enrolled during active disease.

The CDR3 region is CASSLPGLLETQYF. The CDR3, as DNA: TGTGCCAGCTCGCTTCCGGGACTGCTGGAGACCCAGTACTTC. The chain combines TRBV18 with TRBJ2-5; D possibly corresponds to TRBD2 (6 bases). V shed 6 bases and J shed 5 bases, with 16 bases lying between them. The V gene's germline CDR1 is KGHSH and CDR2 LQKENI. The CDR3 consists of 14 residues.

The sample holds one count of this clone. The chain joins TRBV13 to TRBJ1-4; 8 bases agree with TRBD1. With 4 bases clipped from V and 7 bases from J, the junction kept 11 bases outside the gene matches. This CDR3 has 16 amino acids. Germline CDR1 reads PRHDT; CDR2 reads FYEKMQ (reference sequence). CDR3: CASSSNMDREGEKLFF. The CDR3 DNA sequence: TGTGCCAGCAGCTCAAATATGGACAGGGAGGGTGAAAAACTGTTTTTT.

The V call is TRBV5-1, the J call TRBJ2-3; 10 bases line up with TRBD1. The V gene's germline CDR1 is SGHRS and CDR2 YFSETQ. The CDR3 totals 15 residues. With 3 bases clipped from V and 1 base from J, the junction kept 2 bases outside the gene matches. For the CDR3, the DNA is TGCGCCAGCAGCTCGGGGACAGGGGGCACAGATACGCAGTATTTT. Its translation is CASSSGTGGTDTQYF.

This chain joins TRBV7-6 and TRBJ1-6; unclear D gene. V was pared by 5 bases and J by 7 bases, with 12 bases between. The germline CDR1 and CDR2 sequences are SGHVS and FNYEAQ. The CDR3 consists of 14 residues. CDR3 region: CASSTRVLNSPLHF. CDR3 bases: TGTGCCAGCAGCACCCGGGTTCTAAATTCACCCCTCCACTTT.

The J gene is TRBJ1-6, the V gene TRBV3-1 (or the pseudogene TRBV3-2); D not certain. CDR3 size: 16 residues. The V end was cut by 1 base, the J end by 8 bases, with 15 bases between. Germline V gene lookup returns CDR1 LGHDT and CDR2 YNNKEL (reference sequence). The CDR3 region is CASSQVSREKYSPLHF. The CDR3 DNA sequence: TGTGCCAGCAGCCAAGTATCCCGGGAGAAGTATTCACCCCTCCACTTT.

This chain links TRBV21-1 with TRBJ2-1; the table names TRBD2, a call not compared with the DNA. TRBV21-1 is reported as a pseudogene. This CDR3 has 16 amino acids. CDR3 DNA: TGTGCCAGCAGCAAAGTGTCCCGCCTAGCGGGAGAAAAGCAGTTCTTC. This codes for CASSKVSRLAGEKQFF.

This chain joins TRBV9 and TRBJ2-3; D unresolved. The CDR3 is made up of 13 amino acids. CDR1 is SGDLS and CDR2 is YYNGEE in the germline V gene. The V end was cut by 4 bases, the J end by 2 bases, with 8 bases between. CDR3: CASSTQNTDTQYF. The CDR3, as DNA: TGTGCCAGCAGCACACAGAACACAGATACGCAGTATTTT. The full variable domain, its missing parts supplied by reference TRBV9 and TRBJ2-3, is DSGVTQTPKHLITATGQRVTLRCSPRSGDLSVYWYQQSLDQGLQFLIQYYNGEERAKGNILERFSAQQFPDLHSELNLSSLELGDSALYFCASSTQNTDTQYFGPGTRLTVL.

This clone was detected ten times or more. The chain links TRBV3-1 (or the pseudogene TRBV3-2) to TRBJ2-7; D may be TRBD2 (6 bases). The CDR3 contains 14 residues. Trimming shortened V by 4 bases and J by 5 bases, and 15 bases separated the two germline ends. Germline V lookup: CDR1 LGHDT, CDR2 YNNKEL (reference sequence). CDR3 amino acids: CASSRDSASDEQYF. In DNA, the CDR3 is TGTGCCAGCAGCCGGGACTCCGCCTCGGACGAGCAGTACTTC.

The chain combines TRBV3-1 (or the pseudogene TRBV3-2) with TRBJ2-5; 9 bases agree with TRBD1. Germline values: CDR1 LGHDT, CDR2 YNNKEL (reference sequence). J was trimmed by 2 bases and V by 5 bases; bases with no gene match: 9. The CDR3 loop spans 16 amino acids. This CDR3 is CASSAFGTGQQETQYF. For the CDR3, the DNA is TGTGCCAGCAGCGCATTCGGGACAGGGCAGCAAGAGACCCAGTACTTC.

This sequence joins TRBV10-3 and TRBJ2-7; D is possibly TRBD1 (6 bases). The CDR3 totals 12 residues. V dropped 4 bases and J dropped 5 bases, with 9 bases sitting between them. Germline V gene lookup returns CDR1 ENHRY and CDR2 SYGVKD. The DNA for the CDR3 is TGTGCCATCAGTGGACAGGACCACGAGCAGTACTTC. This codes for CAISGQDHEQYF.

This clone was seen only once. This chain joins TRBV7-2 and TRBJ2-7, with 8 bases identical to TRBD1. The CDR3 extends over 15 amino acids. Germline V gene lookup returns CDR1 SGHTA and CDR2 FQGNSA. With 5 bases clipped from V and 2 bases from J, the junction kept 8 bases outside the gene matches. The CDR3 DNA follows: TGTGCCAGCAGCCCGATGGGACAGGCGACCTACGAGCAGTACTTC. Its protein is CASSPMGQATYEQYF.

The V gene is TRBV12-2, the J gene TRBJ2-7; TRBD1 reflects the table's D call only, with no check against the DNA. TRBV12-2 is assigned pseudogene status. CDR3 length equals 16 residues. CDR3 residues: CASRLYSSGPYTRQYF. Written as DNA, the CDR3 is TGTGCAAGTCGCTTATACTCCTCAGGGCCCTACACGCGGCAGTACTTC.

This chain links TRBV28 with TRBJ2-1, with 7 bases matching TRBD1. The CDR3 contains 13 residues. The V and J ends lost 5 bases and 6 bases, in that order; junction bases with no gene match: 4. In germline, CDR1 is MDHEN, CDR2 SYDVKM. The CDR3 here is CASSPRQGNEQFF. CDR3 nucleotide sequence: TGTGCCAGCAGTCCGAGACAGGGCAATGAGCAGTTCTTC.

The chain recombines TRBV3-1 (or the pseudogene TRBV3-2) with TRBJ1-4; D remains ambiguous. There are 13 residues in the CDR3. CDR1 and CDR2 from the germline V gene are LGHDT and YNNKEL (reference sequence). Deletions cut 2 bases from V and 8 bases from J, with 9 bases between. The CDR3 nucleotides are TGTGCCAGCAGCCAATTGGAGAGGGAAAAACTGTTTTTT. Protein product: CASSQLEREKLFF.

The chain uses TRBV28 and TRBJ1-1, with TRBD1 as a possible D gene (6 bases). The germline CDR1 and CDR2 sequences are MDHEN and SYDVKM. V gave up 6 bases and J gave up 11 bases, with 22 bases separating them. The length of the CDR3 is 14 residues. The CDR3, as DNA: TGTGCCAGCAGCCTATTAACAGGGCGGTATGACGCTTTCTTT. This translates into CASSLLTGRYDAFF.

This chain connects TRBV28 to TRBJ2-7; D unclear. The length of the CDR3 is 13 residues. Germline assignment: CDR1 MDHEN and CDR2 SYDVKM. V lost 7 bases and J lost 2, with 12 bases in between. Here the CDR3 reads CASTSSDTYEQYF. In DNA, the CDR3 is TGTGCCAGCACCTCATCCGACACCTACGAGCAGTACTTC.

This chain connects TRBV2 to TRBJ1-5; 7 nucleotides agree with TRBD1. Germline lookup yields CDR1 SNHLY and CDR2 FYNNEI. The length of the CDR3 is 14 residues. J gave up 6 bases and V 4 bases, and 6 bases lay outside the gene matches. CDR3: CASSGVGGGQPQHF. CDR3 DNA: TGTGCCAGCAGTGGGGTAGGGGGCGGTCAGCCCCAGCATTTT.

This chain links TRBV29-1 with TRBJ2-3; 7 nucleotides align to TRBD2. Germline V lookup: CDR1 SQVTM, CDR2 ANQGSEA. The CDR3 has 15 amino acids. With V trimmed by 1 base and J by 4 bases, 8 bases remained unmatched. The CDR3 DNA is TGCAGCGTTGAAGCGCCCAGCGGGATCTCAGATACGCAGTATTTT. Amino acids: CSVEAPSGISDTQYF.

The chain joins TRBV21-1 to TRBJ1-5; no check of the table's D call, TRBD1, against the DNA was made. TRBV21-1 is deemed a pseudogene. This CDR3 comprises 15 residues. The DNA for the CDR3 is TGTGCCAGCAGCACCCCAGGGGCAAGCAATCAGCCCCAGCATTTT. It yields the protein CASSTPGASNQPQHF.

This clone was observed a single time. This chain links TRBV3-1 (or the pseudogene TRBV3-2) with TRBJ2-1; no clear D. Germline CDR1 LGHDT, CDR2 YNNKEL (reference sequence). The CDR3 extends over 12 amino acids. V lost 1 base and J 12 bases, leaving 10 bases between the germline ends. The chain's CDR3 is CASSQVNSLQFF. The CDR3 coding sequence is TGTGCCAGCAGCCAAGTCAACAGCCTGCAGTTCTTC.

This chain joins TRBV23-1 and TRBJ1-5; no clear D gene. TRBV23-1 is marked as an open reading frame, function uncertain. Trimming pared 6 bases from V and 5 bases from J, leaving 17 bases between. The CDR3 loop spans 15 amino acids. The CDR3 loop is CASSRSGSRDQPQHF. As DNA, the CDR3 is TGCGCCAGCAGCCGGTCCGGGTCGAGGGATCAGCCCCAGCATTTT.

The chain carries TRBV2 and TRBJ1-4; D is unresolved. CDR1 and CDR2 from the germline V gene are SNHLY and FYNNEI. V was trimmed by 6 bases and J by 2 bases, leaving 13 bases between them. This CDR3 comprises 15 residues. The CDR3 nucleotides read TGTGCCAGCAGCCCCAACCTAGGTACTAATGAAAAACTGTTTTTT. Translation: CASSPNLGTNEKLFF.

As to this clone: The junction does not match germline at one end; this may be a read error. This rearrangement joins TRBV14 to TRBJ2-4; TRBD1 is a possible D gene (5 bases). The CDR3 runs to 12 residues. Germline CDR1 SGHDN, CDR2 FVKESK. The CDR3 DNA reads TGTGCCAGCAGCCAAGAAGGGGCAGTCTCGGACTTC. This gives the protein CASSQEGAVSDF.

The chain has TRBV4-2 and TRBJ2-7; TRBD2 matches 13 bases. CDR3 size: 17 residues. CDR1 is LGHNA, CDR2 YNFKEQ, per germline. Trimming removed 3 bases from V and 5 bases from J; junction bases left unmatched: 10. The CDR3 nucleotides are TGTGCCAGCAGCCAGGCCCTGAGGACTAGCGGGAGCGACGAGCAGTACTTC. It is translated as CASSQALRTSGSDEQYF.

V is TRBV28 and J is TRBJ2-5; tentatively, D is TRBD2 (6 bases). Trimming took 6 bases from V and 1 from J, leaving 12 bases between them. The CDR3 contains 14 residues. Per the germline V gene, CDR1 is MDHEN and CDR2 is SYDVKM. CDR3 DNA: TGTGCCAGCAGGGAGAGAGCGGGCCAAGAGACCCAGTACTTC. This sequence encodes CASRERAGQETQYF.

The V and J genes are TRBV2 and TRBJ2-7; 13 nucleotides align to TRBD2. V shed 6 bases and J 5 bases; nucleotides not matched to a gene: 7. This CDR3 is 15 amino acids long. Germline V lookup: CDR1 SNHLY, CDR2 FYNNEI. The DNA for the CDR3 is TGTGCCAGCAGGAAACTAGCGGGAGGGTCCCACGAGCAGTACTTC. Translation: CASRKLAGGSHEQYF.

CDR3 nucleotide sequence: TGTGCCAGCAGCCAAGACTCGGGGATGGAGACCCAGTACTTC. Its protein product is CASSQDSGMETQYF. This sequence joins TRBV3-1 (or the pseudogene TRBV3-2) and TRBJ2-5, with D maybe TRBD2 (5 bases). The V gene's germline CDR1 is LGHDT and CDR2 YNNKEL (reference sequence). The CDR3 contains 14 residues. V lost 0 bases and J 5 bases, leaving 10 bases between the germline ends.

The V call is TRBV6-5, the J call TRBJ1-2, with 7 bases aligning to TRBD1. V lost 2 bases to trimming and J lost 7 bases; unmatched junction nucleotides: 10. This CDR3 is 15 amino acids long. Germline lookup yields CDR1 MNHEY and CDR2 SVGAGI. CDR3 in amino acids: CASSYGGTVFRGYTF. The CDR3 region has the DNA TGTGCCAGCAGTTACGGAGGGACAGTCTTTCGTGGCTACACCTTC.

The chain links TRBV10-2 to TRBJ2-1; maybe TRBD2 (6 bases). V was cut by 7 bases and J by 2 bases, with 12 bases left in between. The germline V gene has CDR1 WSHSY and CDR2 SAAADI. The CDR3 is 14 residues long. CDR3 nucleotides: TGCGCCAGCAAGACACGCGGGGCCTACAATGAGCAGTTCTTC. Protein: CASKTRGAYNEQFF.

J is TRBJ2-5 and V is TRBV14; the match to TRBD1 covers 7 bases. Germline lookup yields CDR1 SGHDN and CDR2 FVKESK. V trimming: 4 bases; J trimming: 5 bases; junction bases outside the gene matches: 10. The CDR3 loop spans 15 amino acids. The CDR3 loop reads CASSPKVGGEETQYF. CDR3 coding DNA: TGTGCCAGCAGCCCTAAGGTAGGGGGCGAGGAGACCCAGTACTTC.